A selection of T cell receptor beta chains follows, all from one sample in a study of T cell responses to AZD1222 COVID-19 vaccine. Method: immunoSEQ multiplex PCR; TCRdb's copy keeps in-frame clones and lacks some. The sample comprises 100,000 to 150,000 clones, about 85% of which are singletons, and 3.5% to 5.5% rests with the top ten. Specimen: peripheral blood, collected 28 days after the second AZD1222 dose. All receptors derive from an adult who received the AZD1222 COVID-19 vaccine. CDR3s leave out the opening cysteine and the closing phenylalanine or tryptophan.

V gene	J gene	CDR3 protein
TRBV21-1	TRBJ1-6	ASSKVGVETGGDSPLH
TRBV27	TRBJ2-1	ASRDSGDNEQF
TRBV15	TRBJ2-1	ATSPPSGAYNEQF
TRBV7-9	TRBJ2-5	ASSLDEGRLIQETQY
TRBV11-3	TRBJ1-5	ASSLWSGWDQPQH
TRBV27	TRBJ2-7	ASSFGQGYEQY
TRBV2	TRBJ1-5	ASRGGQGASQPQH
TRBV5-4	TRBJ2-1	ASSFGYNEQF
TRBV11-2	TRBJ1-1	ASSLLGKNTEAF
TRBV3-1/TRBV3-2	TRBJ2-7	ASSQDTPWGLGYEQY
TRBV18	TRBJ1-6	ASSPQVGPGGDGSPLH
TRBV5-1	TRBJ2-7	ASSPGLAGGYYEQY
TRBV27	TRBJ2-5	ASRGGVVAETQY
TRBV2	TRBJ2-3	ASSDIGGPDTQY
TRBV4-2	TRBJ1-6	ASSQWGTGHSPLH
TRBV24-1	TRBJ2-3	ATSETARVADTQY
TRBV6-5	TRBJ1-1	ASSWGQGAEAF
TRBV4-1	TRBJ1-2	ASSYTRDSRSYGYT
TRBV5-1	TRBJ2-3	ASSLQGQITDTQY
TRBV20-1	TRBJ1-2	SASSPDSNYGYT
TRBV7-2	TRBJ1-5	ASSLVRDPGQPQH
TRBV5-8	TRBJ1-3	ASSPDRVVDTIY
TRBV5-1	TRBJ2-1	ASTPPTSYNEQF
TRBV7-2	TRBJ2-4	ASSQRGAKNIQY
TRBV3-1/TRBV3-2	TRBJ2-4	ASSLGLADPKNIQY
TRBV4-3	TRBJ2-7	ASSQEDMGQAYEQY
TRBV19	TRBJ1-2	ASSSRRGAGYT
TRBV6-1	TRBJ1-1	ASSERMEGWGQGINTEAF
TRBV5-1	TRBJ2-1	ASSLQGDDEQF
TRBV6-2/TRBV6-3	TRBJ1-6	ASTPSTGIPRGSPLH
TRBV6-5	TRBJ1-2	ASSSGQVNYGYT
TRBV10-3	TRBJ2-2	AIGGGQQGWTGELF
TRBV5-6	TRBJ2-5	ASSSFALQGQETQY
TRBV28	TRBJ2-1	ASIHAAASYNEQF
TRBV2	TRBJ1-1	ASREDNTEAF
TRBV10-3	TRBJ2-7	AISEAAGYEQY
TRBV7-8	TRBJ1-3	ASSPLRASGNTIY
TRBV28	TRBJ2-1	ASRSPSSYNEQF
TRBV4-1	TRBJ1-1	ASSFTGTTEAF
TRBV28	TRBJ2-7	ASSSPVGQSYEQY
TRBV7-2	TRBJ2-5	ASSLGGSAAGTQY
TRBV5-4	TRBJ2-2	ASSSQTGATNTGELF
TRBV9	TRBJ2-5	ASSETGEYETQY
TRBV27	TRBJ1-5	ASSLVPPFGQPQH
TRBV4-1	TRBJ1-2	ASSQARTGVGYGYT
TRBV30	TRBJ2-7	AWSKRTGVYEQY
TRBV21-1	TRBJ1-1	ASSNQGAPMVEAF
TRBV28	TRBJ2-7	ASRQGRTYEQY
TRBV6-1	TRBJ2-3	ASSEYGGRSDTQY
TRBV2	TRBJ1-4	ASSGGNLF
TRBV7-7	TRBJ2-5	ASSPGFGGPATQY
TRBV9	TRBJ2-7	ASSVAPGGGYEQY
TRBV7-3	TRBJ1-1	ASSATTGITEAF
TRBV6-2/TRBV6-3	TRBJ1-2	ASSRHYGYT
TRBV2	TRBJ1-1	ATKGTVITEAF
TRBV6-5	TRBJ1-5	ASSPGRSSPQH
TRBV19	TRBJ1-1	ASSIGMNTEAF
TRBV7-3	TRBJ2-2	ASSPGNTGELF
TRBV6-5	TRBJ1-2	ASSPSGWYGYT
TRBV7-2	TRBJ1-2	ASSLADRAGGYT